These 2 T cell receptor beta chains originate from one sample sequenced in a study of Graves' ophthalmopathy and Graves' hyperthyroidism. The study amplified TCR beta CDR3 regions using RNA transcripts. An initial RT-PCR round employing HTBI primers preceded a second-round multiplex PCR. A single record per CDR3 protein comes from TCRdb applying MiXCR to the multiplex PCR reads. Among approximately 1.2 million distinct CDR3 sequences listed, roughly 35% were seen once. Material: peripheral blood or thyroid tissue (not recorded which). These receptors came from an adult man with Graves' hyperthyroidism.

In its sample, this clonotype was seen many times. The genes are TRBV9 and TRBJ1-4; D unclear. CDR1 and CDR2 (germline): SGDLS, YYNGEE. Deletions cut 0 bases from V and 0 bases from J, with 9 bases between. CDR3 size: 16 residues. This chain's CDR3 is CASSVGADTTNEKLFF. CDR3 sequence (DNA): TGTGCCAGCAGCGTAGGAGCTGATACAACTAATGAAAAACTGTTTTTT. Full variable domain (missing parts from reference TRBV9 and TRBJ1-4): DSGVTQTPKHLITATGQRVTLRCSPRSGDLSVYWYQQSLDQGLQFLIQYYNGEERAKGNILERFSAQQFPDLHSELNLSSLELGDSALYFCASSVGADTTNEKLFFGSGTQLSVL.

CDR3 sequence reads: CASSVEGYNEQFF. The CDR3 bases are TGCGCCAGCAGTGTCGAGGGTTACAATGAGCAGTTCTTC. This rearrangement joins TRBV10-2 to TRBJ2-1, with D perhaps matching TRBD2 (5 bases). Trimming stripped 4 bases from V and 4 bases from J, with 8 bases between. The germline V gene has CDR1 WSHSY and CDR2 SAAADI. The CDR3 spans 13 residues.